This TCR beta chain was sequenced in a study of identical twins. Study-wide results and limits: Twin-shared out-of-frame alpha sequences showed excess low generation probability.

This clonotype was detected a few times. Its antigen is unknown. A read error is possible here, since a much larger clone lies one base away. Trimming stripped 5 bases from V and 5 bases from J, with 9 bases between. This CDR3 is 12 amino acids long. Germline CDR1 SGHTA, CDR2 FQGNSA. TCRdb re-derived calls from the 5' RACE reads in MiXCR, one entry per CDR3 protein. The sample carries over 600,000 distinct CDR3 sequences, approximately 22% recorded once. This sample also belongs to another study, concerning T cells expressing NK-cell markers. That paper notes: Alpha-beta TCR T cells were the sole sorting target in several experiments, owing to an anti-gamma-delta TCR antibody. The study found dominant NKG2C+ clonotypes at roughly 1.0-7.0% of CD8+ T cells in over 5 donors.

The genes are TRBV7-2 and TRBJ2-5; no definite D call. The specimen sequenced was PBMCs. This receptor was taken from a young woman in good health. This CDR3 is CASSPLEETQYF. In DNA form, the CDR3 reads TGTGCCAGCAGCCCCCTGGAGGAGACCCAGTACTTC.